Listed below are T cell receptor beta chains from one sample, sequenced in a study of CD8+CD57+ T cells in acquired aplastic anemia. One entry per CDR3 protein, called by TCRdb with MiXCR from the reads. The data show around 170,000 distinct CDR3 sequences, with more than 45% seen just once and 9.7% held by the top ten. The sequencing sample was made of sorted CD4+, CD8+, or CD8+CD57+ T cells (not recorded which) from PBMCs. The receptors were sampled from a human donor with aplastic anemia. Both conserved end residues are part of each CDR3. D genes are given only for firm matches. Clone size is not always given. Where it is, it says once, few, many or a class for expanded clones.

d_gene,len,abundance,v_gene,j_gene,CDR3nt,CDR3aa
NA,10,NA,TRBV2,TRBJ2-7,TGTGCCAGCAAGGGGTACGAGCAGTACTTC,CASKGYEQYF
TRBD1,17,NA,TRBV20-1,TRBJ1-5,TGCAGTGCTAGTCTGGGACAGGAGGCCCGCAGCAATCAGCCCCAGCATTTT,CSASLGQEARSNQPQHF
TRBD2,16,many,TRBV11-2,TRBJ2-5,TGTGCCAGCAGCCCGACTAGCGGGAGTGGCCCAGAGACCCAGTACTTC,CASSPTSGSGPETQYF
NA,13,few,TRBV7-8,TRBJ2-7,TGTGCCAGCAGCCAAACAATGGAACAGGAACAGTACTTC,CASSQTMEQEQYF
TRBD1,16,many,TRBV10-3,TRBJ1-1,TGTGCCATCAGCGGGACAGGCCGGGCATGGAACACTGAAGCTTTCTTT,CAISGTGRAWNTEAFF
NA,12,many,TRBV12-3/TRBV12-4,TRBJ2-1,TGTGCCAGCAGCCCTAACAACAATGAGCAGTTCTTC,CASSPNNNEQFF
NA,12,many,TRBV6-1,TRBJ2-5,TGTGCCAGCAGGGACCCCTCAGAGACCCAGTACTTC,CASRDPSETQYF
NA,13,NA,TRBV7-3,TRBJ1-1,TGTGCCAGCAGTTTCGAGGAAAACACTGAAGCTTTCTTT,CASSFEENTEAFF
TRBD1,15,NA,TRBV2,TRBJ2-7,TGTGCCAGCAGTGGGACAGGGGCTGACTCCTACGAGCAGTACTTC,CASSGTGADSYEQYF
NA,14,NA,TRBV9,TRBJ1-2,TGTGCCAGCAGCGCAATCCCATCGGACTATGGCTACACCTTC,CASSAIPSDYGYTF
TRBD2,16,NA,TRBV18,TRBJ2-2,TGTGCCAGCTCACCGACTAGCGGGGGCGTCACCGGGGAGCTGTTTTTT,CASSPTSGGVTGELFF
TRBD1,13,many,TRBV6-1,TRBJ1-1,TGTGCCAGCGAGTGGACAGGGGACACTGAAGCTTTCTTT,CASEWTGDTEAFF
NA,13,many,TRBV20-1,TRBJ2-7,TGCAGTGCCACCGGGGACCTCTCCTACGAGCAGTACTTC,CSATGDLSYEQYF
NA,16,NA,TRBV19,TRBJ2-1,TGTGCCAGTAGTATAGCCTATAGCAGCCATAAGAATGAGCAGTTCTTC,CASSIAYSSHKNEQFF
NA,12,many,TRBV5-1,TRBJ1-4,TGCGCCAGCAGCTTGGTGGGTGAAAAACTGTTTTTT,CASSLVGEKLFF
TRBD1,16,NA,TRBV29-1,TRBJ2-1,TGCAGCGTTGAAGTGGGGACAGGGGGCAAAGTGAATGAGCAGTTCTTC,CSVEVGTGGKVNEQFF
NA,16,few,TRBV6-1,TRBJ1-1,TGTGCCAGCAGTCCGGGCCGGGGGGAAGCGGGCACTGAAGCTTTCTTT,CASSPGRGEAGTEAFF
TRBD2,14,NA,TRBV2,TRBJ2-5,TGTGCCAGCAGCGCAGTTAGCGGGAGTGAGACCCAGTACTTC,CASSAVSGSETQYF
TRBD1,14,few,TRBV13,TRBJ2-7,TGTGCCAGCAGCCCCGGACAGGGACGCTACGAGCAGTACTTC,CASSPGQGRYEQYF
NA,14,few,TRBV19,TRBJ2-7,TGTGCCAGTAGACGGACAGTAAGCTCCTACGAGCAGTACTTC,CASRRTVSSYEQYF
NA,14,NA,TRBV15,TRBJ1-5,TGTGCCACCAGCAGTTACAGAACTAATCAGCCCCAGCATTTT,CATSSYRTNQPQHF
NA,13,NA,TRBV4-3,TRBJ2-3,TGCGCCAGCAGCCAAGGTAGAACAGATACGCAGTATTTT,CASSQGRTDTQYF
TRBD1,15,NA,TRBV18,TRBJ1-1,TGTGCCAGCTCACGGAATGCCAGGGGGGGGACTGAAGCTTTCTTT,CASSRNARGGTEAFF
TRBD1,13,NA,TRBV7-3,TRBJ1-1,TGTGCCAGCAGCTTAATTGGGACAGGTGAAGCTTTCTTT,CASSLIGTGEAFF
TRBD2,15,NA,TRBV5-1,TRBJ2-1,TGCGCCAGCAGCCGGACTAGCGGGACGAACAATGAGCAGTTCTTC,CASSRTSGTNNEQFF
NA,16,NA,TRBV15,TRBJ1-5,TGTGCCACCAGCAGAGATCCCGTGACAGGAAATCAGCCCCAGCATTTT,CATSRDPVTGNQPQHF
TRBD1,15,many,TRBV10-3,TRBJ2-5,TGTGCCATCAGTGAGGAGGTAGGGGGCAGAGAGACCCAGTACTTC,CAISEEVGGRETQYF
NA,13,many,TRBV12-5,TRBJ2-7,TGTGCTAGTGGTTTGGGCCATTCCTACGAGCAGTACTTC,CASGLGHSYEQYF
NA,13,few,TRBV20-1,TRBJ2-7,TGCAGTGCTTGGCCCCCTCCATCCTACGAGCAGTACTTC,CSAWPPPSYEQYF
NA,13,NA,TRBV7-2,TRBJ2-5,TGTGCCAGCAGCTTACTGGGGCGAGAGACCCAGTACTTC,CASSLLGRETQYF
NA,8,NA,TRBV6-1,TRBJ1-2,TGTGCCAGCAGTGGCTACACCTTC,CASSGYTF
NA,16,NA,TRBV24-1,TRBJ2-3,TGTGCCACCAGTGATTCAGTGGGGTTAGGCACAGATACGCAGTATTTT,CATSDSVGLGTDTQYF
NA,12,NA,TRBV10-3,TRBJ2-3,TGTGCCATCAGTGAAGGGACAGATACGCAGTATTTT,CAISEGTDTQYF
NA,11,NA,TRBV9,TRBJ2-5,TGTGCCAGCAGCCCCAACGGGACCCAGTACTTC,CASSPNGTQYF
TRBD1,17,NA,TRBV3-1,TRBJ1-6,TGTGCCAGCAGCCAAGGGGGACAGGCACTTCGGAATTCACCCCTCCACTTT,CASSQGGQALRNSPLHF
TRBD1,14,NA,TRBV20-1,TRBJ1-2,TGCAGTGCTAAAGGACAGGGGGCTGTCTATGGCTACACCTTC,CSAKGQGAVYGYTF
NA,10,NA,TRBV9,TRBJ2-1,TGTGCCAGCGAACGCAGCGAGCAGTTCTTC,CASERSEQFF
NA,14,NA,TRBV10-2,TRBJ2-7,TGCGCCAGCAGTGTCTCCCAGGGACCCTACGAGCAGTACTTC,CASSVSQGPYEQYF
NA,14,NA,TRBV16,TRBJ2-7,TGTGCCAGCAGCCAATCGGGCCAGGACAGTGGAAAGTACTTC,CASSQSGQDSGKYF
TRBD2,18,many,TRBV7-3,TRBJ2-2,TGTGCCAGCAGCTTAAGGACGGGACTAGCGGGAATAACCGGGGAGCTGTTTTTT,CASSLRTGLAGITGELFF
TRBD2,18,many,TRBV29-1,TRBJ2-1,TGCAGCGTTGATGTGTTGCGGGAGTTTCCGAGCGACAACAATGAGCAGTTCTTC,CSVDVLREFPSDNNEQFF
NA,17,many,TRBV5-1,TRBJ2-2,TGCGCCAGCAGCCCGCCCGGGGGAGCCCGAAACACCGGGGAGCTGTTTTTT,CASSPPGGARNTGELFF